Listed here are 27 T cell receptor beta chains from one sample, sequenced in a study of cytomegalovirus exposure and HLA in healthy donors. PCR employed 60 Vbeta and 13 Jbeta primers. The table came from immunoSEQ multiplex PCR; TCRdb's copy has only in-frame clones and leaves some out. The sample lists some 110,000 clones, around 80% occurring once. The sequencing sample was made of PBMCs. Receptor source: a woman younger than 30 in good health and CMV-seropositive.

The rearrangement uses TRBV10-3 and TRBJ1-2, with D possibly being TRBD1 (6 bases). Trimming took off 7 bases at V and 0 bases at J, with 27 bases between the two ends. This CDR3 contains 19 residues. Germline CDR1 ENHRY, CDR2 SYGVKD. The CDR3 region is CAINPSQGKVKGPNYGYTF. The CDR3 DNA reads TGTGCCATCAACCCCAGTCAGGGGAAGGTCAAAGGGCCTAACTATGGCTACACCTTC.

Only one count was recorded for this clone. The chain employs TRBV7-2 and TRBJ2-3; possible D gene TRBD2, 6 bases. Germline-derived CDR1 and CDR2 are SGHTA and FQGNSA. V was shortened by 5 bases and J by 4 bases, with 10 bases between the two germline ends. This CDR3 has 13 amino acids. CDR3 loop: CASSNSGPDTQYF. The CDR3 nucleotides are TGTGCCAGCAGCAATAGCGGACCAGATACGCAGTATTTT.

CDR3 in amino acids: CASSETPGTSGGQETQYF. The CDR3 region has the DNA TGTGCCAGCAGTGAGACCCCCGGGACTAGCGGGGGACAAGAGACCCAGTACTTC. V usage is TRBV25-1 and J usage is TRBJ2-5, with 14 bases matching TRBD2. This CDR3 contains 18 residues. Germline values: CDR1 MGHDK, CDR2 SYGVNS. V gave up 3 bases and J gave up 2 bases; unmatched junction bases: 8.

V gene TRBV7-9 combines with J gene TRBJ1-2; D remains ambiguous. V lost 5 bases to trimming and J lost 5 bases, with 21 bases between them. Germline V CDR1 and CDR2: SEHNR, FQNEAQ (reference sequence). The CDR3 extends over 16 amino acids. The CDR3 protein is CASSPSLTVSPYGYTF. The CDR3 region has the DNA TGTGCCAGCAGCCCCTCCTTAACAGTGTCCCCATATGGCTACACCTTC.

The J gene is TRBJ2-2, the V gene TRBV10-2, with TRBD2 identical over 7 bases. V shed 2 bases and J 6 bases; nucleotides not matched to a gene: 6. Germline CDR1 reads WSHSY; CDR2 reads SAAADI. CDR3 size: 15 residues. The CDR3 nucleotides are TGCGCCAGCAGTGAGAGGGCGGGAGTTGCCGGGGAGCTGTTTTTT. It is translated as CASSERAGVAGELFF.

This chain uses TRBV28 with TRBJ2-3, with 9 positions matching TRBD2. In germline, CDR1 is MDHEN, CDR2 SYDVKM. The junction had 12 bases not matched to a gene; V was cut back by 3 bases and J by 2 bases. The CDR3 totals 18 residues. The CDR3 bases are TGTGCCAGCAGTTTTCCTTCTAGCGGGACGGACAACACAGATACGCAGTATTTT. Translating gives CASSFPSSGTDNTDTQYF.

V gene TRBV5-4 combines with J gene TRBJ2-3; 10 nucleotides match TRBD2. The V and J ends lost 5 bases and 0 bases, in that order; junction bases with no gene match: 9. CDR1 is SGHNT and CDR2 is YYREEE in the germline V gene (reference sequence). CDR3 size: 17 residues. Here the CDR3 reads CASSSSGRAWSTDTQYF. CDR3 in DNA: TGTGCCAGCAGTTCGAGCGGGAGGGCGTGGAGCACAGATACGCAGTATTTT.

This clone was observed a few times. This chain uses TRBV7-9 with TRBJ1-1; no firm D call. The V gene lost 0 bases and the J gene lost 6 bases, with 14 bases spanning the gap. The CDR3 runs 15 residues. Germline CDR1 is SEHNR and CDR2 is FQNEAQ (reference sequence). CDR3 sequence reads: CASSLALWEGAEAFF. The DNA of the CDR3 is TGTGCCAGCAGCTTAGCGCTGTGGGAGGGAGCTGAAGCTTTCTTT. The whole variable domain, filled in from reference TRBV7-9 and TRBJ1-1, reads DTGVSQNPRHKITKRGQNVTFRCDPISEHNRLYWYRQTLGQGPEFLTYFQNEAQLEKSRLLSDRFSAERPKGSFSTLEIQRTEQGDSAMYLCASSLALWEGAEAFFGQGTRLTVV.

J is TRBJ1-1 and V is TRBV19; the D is unclear. This CDR3 is 13 amino acids long. The V gene lost 2 bases and the J gene lost 4 bases, with 8 bases spanning the gap. Looked up from germline, CDR1 is LNHDA and CDR2 is SQIVND (reference sequence). The CDR3 coding sequence is TGTGCCAGTAGTATAACTGGAGGCACTGAAGCTTTCTTT. Translated: CASSITGGTEAFF.

The chain links TRBV6-1 to TRBJ2-3; maybe TRBD1 (6 bases). Trimming removed 3 bases at V and 3 bases at J, with 19 bases between. Germline lookup yields CDR1 MNHNS and CDR2 SASEGT. CDR3 length: 17 amino acids. The CDR3 loop is CASSDWGTQGITDTQYF. The CDR3 DNA sequence: TGTGCCAGCAGTGATTGGGGTACACAGGGTATAACAGATACGCAGTATTTT.

The CDR3, as DNA: TGTGCCAGCAGCCCCCGCGGGAGGTACAATGAGCAGTTCTTC. Translated, it gives CASSPRGRYNEQFF. The V and J genes are TRBV28 and TRBJ2-1; 8 bases are a match to TRBD2. The CDR3 totals 14 residues. Germline V CDR1 and CDR2: MDHEN, SYDVKM. Losses at the gene ends were 6 bases for V and 4 bases for J; bases not matched to a gene: 5.

The chain employs TRBV7-9 and TRBJ2-7, with TRBD2 matching 11 bases. CDR1 is SEHNR and CDR2 is FQNEAQ in the germline V gene (reference sequence). V was pared by 5 bases and J by 5 bases, with 5 bases of the junction left unmatched. The CDR3 has 14 amino acids. DNA of the CDR3: TGTGCCAGCAGCGCTCTAGCGGGAGGCAACGAGCAGTACTTC. It yields the protein CASSALAGGNEQYF.

This clone has only one observation. V and J are TRBV5-6 and TRBJ1-5; D is unclear. CDR3 length equals 13 residues. Trimming removed 0 bases from V and 6 bases from J, with 7 bases in between. The germline V gene has CDR1 SGHDT and CDR2 YYEEEE. CDR3 protein: CASSLGLAQPQHF. CDR3 in DNA: TGTGCCAGCAGCTTGGGACTAGCTCAGCCCCAGCATTTT.

The chain joins TRBV29-1 to TRBJ2-7, with TRBD2 matching 14 bases. The V segment lost 4 bases and the J segment 6 bases; nucleotides outside the gene matches: 2. Germline V gene lookup returns CDR1 SQVTM and CDR2 ANQGSEA. This CDR3 has 13 residues. The CDR3 DNA follows: TGCAGCGTTGGCGGACTAGCGGGAGGCGAGCAGTACTTC. This gives the protein CSVGGLAGGEQYF.

The chain's CDR3 is CASSLGPQGGPTDTQYF. The CDR3 region has the DNA TGCGCCAGCAGCTTGGGCCCTCAGGGGGGACCCACAGATACGCAGTATTTT. The V call is TRBV5-1, the J call TRBJ2-3; perhaps TRBD1 as D (7 bases). Germline CDR1 is SGHRS and CDR2 is YFSETQ. V was clipped by 0 bases and J by 2 bases, with 16 bases between them. CDR3 length: 17 amino acids.

V gene TRBV18 combines with J gene TRBJ2-7, with TRBD2 matching 8 bases. The trim removed 6 bases at V and 4 bases at J, leaving 8 bases unmatched. The CDR3 spans 14 residues. Looked up from germline, CDR1 is KGHSH and CDR2 is LQKENI. The CDR3 is CASSPGGGAYEQYF. The DNA for the CDR3 is TGTGCCAGCTCCCCGGGAGGGGGGGCGTACGAGCAGTACTTC.

J is TRBJ2-1 and V is TRBV7-2, with 9 bases aligning to TRBD2. With V trimmed by 6 bases and J by 10 bases, 16 bases remained unmatched. The CDR3 spans 16 residues. In germline, CDR1 is SGHTA, CDR2 FQGNSA. The CDR3: CASRPFDAGGPREQFF. For the CDR3, the DNA is TGTGCCAGCAGGCCTTTTGACGCGGGAGGGCCGAGGGAGCAGTTCTTC. Full variable domain (rest looked up from reference TRBV7-2 and TRBJ2-1): GAGVSQSPSNKVTEKGKDVELRCDPISGHTALYWYRQSLGQGLEFLIYFQGNSAPDKSGLPSDRFSAERTGGSVSTLTIQRTQQEDSAVYLCASRPFDAGGPREQFFGPGTRLTVL.

The V call is TRBV5-1, the J call TRBJ2-7; tentatively, D is TRBD1 (6 bases). CDR3 length equals 15 residues. Germline CDR1 and CDR2: SGHRS and YFSETQ. V was trimmed by 4 bases and J by 0 bases, leaving 14 bases between them. The CDR3, as DNA: TGCGCCAGCAGCGGGCAACAGGGCGTCTCCTACGAGCAGTACTTC. The encoded protein is CASSGQQGVSYEQYF.

This chain uses TRBV19 with TRBJ2-1, with TRBD2 matching 7 bases. CDR1 is LNHDA and CDR2 is SQIVND in the germline V gene (reference sequence). Trimming at V came to 2 bases and at J to 9 bases, leaving 13 bases not matched to a gene. The CDR3 has 16 residues. The DNA for the CDR3 is TGTGCCAGTAGTATAACAAGCCTGCCGGGAGGCGGTGAGCAGTTCTTC. It specifies CASSITSLPGGGEQFF.

The chain recombines TRBV2 with TRBJ2-7, with D uncertain. Trimming cost V 6 bases and J 7 bases, with 19 bases left between them. Germline V gives CDR1 SNHLY, CDR2 FYNNEI. CDR3 length: 14 residues. The CDR3 loop is CASRPISGSREQYF. The CDR3 bases are TGTGCCAGCAGACCCATCTCCGGGTCGCGGGAGCAGTACTTC.

The gene calls are TRBV5-1 and TRBJ2-3; D uncertain. Germline V CDR1 and CDR2: SGHRS, YFSETQ. The V and J ends lost 0 bases and 0 bases respectively, with 8 bases between them. The CDR3 consists of 15 residues. As DNA, the CDR3 is TGCGCCAGCAGCTTGGCCCCCCTTAGCACAGATACGCAGTATTTT. Translated, it gives CASSLAPLSTDTQYF.

This rearrangement joins TRBV5-1 to TRBJ2-7, with D perhaps TRBD1 (6 bases). The CDR3 totals 13 residues. CDR1 and CDR2 (germline): SGHRS, YFSETQ. V was pared by 4 bases and J by 6 bases, with 14 bases between. CDR3 nucleotides: TGCGCCAGCAGCCTCCAGACAGGCCTCGAGCAGTACTTC. Its protein is CASSLQTGLEQYF.

V is TRBV2 and J is TRBJ1-5; D unclear. Germline CDR1 and CDR2: SNHLY and FYNNEI. V gave up 3 bases and J gave up 3 bases, with 12 bases separating them. The CDR3 is made up of 15 amino acids. The CDR3 spells CASSDSGTFNQPQHF. The DNA for the CDR3 is TGTGCCAGCAGTGATTCAGGAACTTTCAATCAGCCCCAGCATTTT.

A remark on this clone: One end of the junction is discordant with germline, which a read error may explain. This chain uses TRBV28 with TRBJ2-7; TRBD2 is a possible D gene (5 bases). Germline lookup yields CDR1 MDHEN and CDR2 SYDVKM. The CDR3 consists of 11 residues. The CDR3 DNA reads as TGTGCCAGCAATTTAGGAGGCGAGCAGTACTTC. It yields the protein CASNLGGEQYF. Full variable domain (rest looked up from reference TRBV28 and TRBJ2-7): DVKVTQSSRYLVKRTGEKVFLECVQDMDHENMFWYRQDPGLGLRLIYFSYDVKMKEKGDIPEGYSVSREKKERFSLILESASTNQTSMYLCASNLGGEQYFGPGTRLTVT.

This chain joins TRBV6-5 and TRBJ1-5, with D unclear. V dropped 0 bases and J dropped 12 bases, with 15 bases sitting between them. CDR3 length equals 14 residues. Germline V lookup: CDR1 MNHEY, CDR2 SVGAGI. CDR3: CASSYSITGWLQHF. The CDR3 DNA is TGTGCCAGCAGTTACTCGATTACGGGTTGGCTCCAGCATTTT.

The gene calls are TRBV6-6 and TRBJ2-7; the match to TRBD1 covers 11 bases. The CDR3 is 15 residues long. Germline V gene data show CDR1 as MNHNY and CDR2 as SVGAGI (reference sequence). V trimming: 8 bases; J trimming: 4 bases; junction bases outside the gene matches: 10. The CDR3 protein is CASQTRDRGFYEQYF. In DNA, the CDR3 is TGTGCCAGCCAAACCCGGGACAGGGGGTTTTACGAGCAGTACTTC.

The chain recombines TRBV7-8 with TRBJ2-2; 8 bases line up with TRBD2. The germline gives CDR1 SGHVS, CDR2 FQNEAQ. There are 17 residues in the CDR3. The V gene end was trimmed by 1 base and the J gene end by 5 bases; junction bases not matched to a gene: 9. The CDR3 DNA follows: TGTGCCAGCAGCTTAGTGTCCAGCGGGAGTGGTACCGGGGAGCTGTTTTTT. Translating it yields CASSLVSSGSGTGELFF.